Shown below are 25 T cell receptor beta chains from a single sample sequenced in a study of blood T cell repertoires in COVID-19. Some clones are missing from TCRdb's copy, which holds only in-frame ones; the method was immunoSEQ multiplex PCR. The sample records 95,000 to 150,000 clones, approximately 90% being singletons. The sequenced sample consisted of peripheral blood. These receptors were taken from a woman aged 45 to 65 with acute or convalescent COVID-19.

The gene calls are TRBV11-2 and TRBJ1-2; maybe TRBD1 (6 bases). Germline V gene lookup returns CDR1 SGHAT and CDR2 FQNNGV. The V end was cut by 4 bases, the J end by 3 bases, with 18 bases between. There are 16 residues in the CDR3. The CDR3 DNA reads TGTGCCAGCAGCTCGAACGCAGGGGAAACTTACTATGGCTACACCTTC. Its translation: CASSSNAGETYYGYTF.

This sequence joins TRBV5-1 and TRBJ1-2; TRBD1 might be the D (6 bases). V shed 2 bases and J shed 4 bases, with 12 bases lying between them. CDR3 size: 14 residues. CDR1 is SGHRS, CDR2 YFSETQ, per germline. The CDR3 nucleotides are TGCGCCAGCAGCTTTCCAGGACAGTCCTATGGCTACACCTTC. It translates to CASSFPGQSYGYTF.

The chain links TRBV6-5 to TRBJ2-7; no reliable D call. Germline CDR1 reads MNHEY; CDR2 reads SVGAGI. The CDR3 is 14 amino acids. Between the trimmed V and J ends, which lost 6 bases and 0 bases, there was a span of 12 bases. In nucleotides, the CDR3 is TGTGCCAGCAGCCCGAGACTCCTCTCCTACGAGCAGTACTTC. This gives the protein CASSPRLLSYEQYF.

This sequence joins TRBV24-1 and TRBJ2-1; tentative D call: TRBD2 (6 bases). With 4 bases removed from V and 0 bases from J, the gap between germline ends came to 15 bases. Germline values: CDR1 KGHDR, CDR2 SFDVKD. The CDR3 consists of 17 residues. The CDR3 DNA follows: TGTGCCACCAGTGAAAAGGGACTTGATAGCTCCTACAATGAGCAGTTCTTC. This codes for CATSEKGLDSSYNEQFF.

CDR3 bases: TGCGCCAGCAGCTTGGACGCGGGACAGAATTCACCCCTCCACTTT. It translates to CASSLDAGQNSPLHF. The V and J genes are TRBV5-1 and TRBJ1-6; TRBD1 matches 7 bases. The germline V gene has CDR1 SGHRS and CDR2 YFSETQ. The V and J ends lost 0 bases and 7 bases, in that order; junction bases with no gene match: 4. CDR3 length equals 15 residues.

The chain carries TRBV6-5 and TRBJ2-1; D perhaps matches TRBD1 (6 bases). CDR1 MNHEY and CDR2 SVGAGI come from the germline V gene. This CDR3 has 15 amino acids. Trimming pared 0 bases from V and 3 bases from J, leaving 9 bases between. This CDR3 reads CASSYSRGFYNEQFF. In nucleotides, the CDR3 is TGTGCCAGCAGTTACTCCAGGGGTTTCTACAATGAGCAGTTCTTC.

V gene TRBV18 combines with J gene TRBJ2-5; maybe TRBD1 (6 bases). The CDR3 has 15 residues. Germline CDR1 KGHSH, CDR2 LQKENI. V was clipped by 3 bases and J by 5 bases, with 16 bases between them. CDR3 protein: CASSPQTGSEETQYF. The CDR3 nucleotides read TGTGCCAGCTCACCCCAAACAGGGTCCGAGGAGACCCAGTACTTC.

The chain recombines TRBV7-2 with TRBJ2-3; possibly TRBD1 for D (6 bases). CDR3 length equals 15 residues. The V gene's germline CDR1 is SGHTA and CDR2 FQGNSA. Between the trimmed V and J ends, which lost 6 bases and 4 bases, there was a span of 17 bases. Here the CDR3 DNA reads TGTGCCAGCAGATCTACAGGGATAGACGCAGATACGCAGTATTTT. Translating gives CASRSTGIDADTQYF.

The genes are TRBV7-2 and TRBJ2-3, with 9 nucleotides matching TRBD2. Germline lookup yields CDR1 SGHTA and CDR2 FQGNSA. This CDR3 contains 14 residues. J lost 10 bases, V lost 7 bases, and 12 bases had no gene match. The CDR3 loop is CASTVAGAIQAQYF. Written as DNA, the CDR3 is TGTGCCAGCACCGTAGCGGGAGCCATTCAAGCGCAGTATTTT.

V is TRBV18 and J is TRBJ1-1; 7 positions match TRBD1. Germline V gene sequence: CDR1 KGHSH, CDR2 LQKENI. The CDR3 is made up of 15 amino acids. With 0 bases clipped from V and 1 base from J, the junction kept 2 bases outside the gene matches. The CDR3 bases are TGTGCCAGCTCACCACCGGGACAGTGGAACACTGAAGCTTTCTTT. It is translated as CASSPPGQWNTEAFF.

The chain joins TRBV9 to TRBJ1-4, with D perhaps TRBD1 (6 bases). Trimming cost V 4 bases and J 4 bases, with 14 bases left between them. Germline V gene sequence: CDR1 SGDLS, CDR2 YYNGEE. The length of the CDR3 is 15 residues. The chain's CDR3 is CASSPTGTINEKLFF. DNA of the CDR3: TGTGCCAGCAGCCCAACAGGGACGATTAATGAAAAACTGTTTTTT. The complete variable domain, with remaining parts taken from reference TRBV9 and TRBJ1-4, reads DSGVTQTPKHLITATGQRVTLRCSPRSGDLSVYWYQQSLDQGLQFLIQYYNGEERAKGNILERFSAQQFPDLHSELNLSSLELGDSALYFCASSPTGTINEKLFFGSGTQLSVL.

The chain combines TRBV19 with TRBJ2-1; a possible D gene is TRBD2 (6 bases). The CDR3 is 15 residues long. CDR1 is LNHDA, CDR2 SQIVND, per germline (reference sequence). With 5 bases removed from V and 4 bases from J, the gap between germline ends came to 15 bases. DNA of the CDR3: TGTGCCAGTAGTGTCACTAGGGCGGGGTACAATGAGCAGTTCTTC. Translated, it gives CASSVTRAGYNEQFF.

V gene TRBV29-1 combines with J gene TRBJ1-4; D possibly corresponds to TRBD1 (6 bases). The CDR3 covers 13 residues. Germline assignment: CDR1 SQVTM and CDR2 ANQGSEA. V dropped 7 bases and J dropped 5 bases, with 14 bases sitting between them. CDR3 loop: CSGATGRNEKLFF. CDR3 DNA sequence: TGCAGCGGGGCGACAGGACGAAATGAAAAACTGTTTTTT.

The chain carries TRBV10-3 and TRBJ2-1, with TRBD2 matching over 11 bases. The CDR3 covers 13 residues. J lost 12 bases, V lost 4 bases, and 5 bases had no gene match. Germline V gene data show CDR1 as ENHRY and CDR2 as SYGVKD. In DNA, the CDR3 is TGTGCCATCAGTGCGAGTAGCGGGAGGGCGCAGTTCTTC. Translation gives CAISASSGRAQFF.

The chain links TRBV28 to TRBJ2-3; the match to TRBD2 covers 9 bases. Germline lookup yields CDR1 MDHEN and CDR2 SYDVKM. The V and J ends lost 6 bases and 6 bases, in that order; junction bases with no gene match: 13. The length of the CDR3 is 16 residues. The CDR3 bases are TGTGCCAGCAGCATCCCCTGGGCGGGGGGGACGGATACGCAGTATTTT. As protein: CASSIPWAGGTDTQYF. The complete variable domain, with remaining parts taken from reference TRBV28 and TRBJ2-3, reads DVKVTQSSRYLVKRTGEKVFLECVQDMDHENMFWYRQDPGLGLRLIYFSYDVKMKEKGDIPEGYSVSREKKERFSLILESASTNQTSMYLCASSIPWAGGTDTQYFGPGTRLTVL.

The rearrangement joins TRBV4-1 to TRBJ2-3, with TRBD2 as a possible D gene (6 bases). This CDR3 has 16 amino acids. Germline V CDR1 and CDR2: MGHRA, YSYEKL. Between the trimmed V and J ends, which lost 0 bases and 4 bases, there was a span of 14 bases. This CDR3 is CASSQDRLVVPDTQYF. The CDR3 DNA follows: TGCGCCAGCAGCCAAGACCGACTAGTGGTCCCAGATACGCAGTATTTT.

V usage is TRBV4-2 and J usage is TRBJ1-3; 8 nucleotides align to TRBD1. V was pared by 0 bases and J by 2 bases, with 12 bases of the junction left unmatched. Germline-derived CDR1 and CDR2 are LGHNA and YNFKEQ. CDR3 length: 19 residues. In nucleotides, the CDR3 is TGTGCCAGCAGCCAAGAAAAGGGACAGGCCACGAGGACTGGAAACACCATATATTTT. Amino acid sequence: CASSQEKGQATRTGNTIYF.

The chain employs TRBV7-2 and TRBJ1-2; 8 bases are shared with TRBD1. Germline CDR1 reads SGHTA; CDR2 reads FQGNSA. V was clipped by 5 bases and J by 4 bases; unmatched bases: 3. This CDR3 spans 13 amino acids. CDR3 residues: CASSPGQGYGYTF. CDR3 sequence (DNA): TGTGCCAGCAGCCCAGGACAGGGCTATGGCTACACCTTC.

The gene calls are TRBV19 and TRBJ2-7; D is unclear. Trimming took 5 bases from V and 2 from J, leaving 10 bases between them. The CDR3 loop spans 13 amino acids. Germline values: CDR1 LNHDA, CDR2 SQIVND (reference sequence). The chain's CDR3 is CASSYRRAYEQYF. The CDR3 nucleotides are TGTGCCAGTAGTTACCGACGGGCCTACGAGCAGTACTTC.

The chain carries TRBV7-9 and TRBJ1-6; possible D gene TRBD1, 5 bases. Per the germline V gene, CDR1 is SEHNR and CDR2 is FQNEAQ (reference sequence). The CDR3 sequence is 15 residues long. V lost 5 bases, J lost 8 bases, and 16 bases lay in between. The CDR3 protein is CASSPSDSRYSPLHF. The CDR3 DNA is TGTGCCAGCAGCCCTAGTGACAGCCGGTATTCACCCCTCCACTTT.

The rearrangement uses TRBV7-9 and TRBJ2-7, with 9 positions matching TRBD2. The trim removed 1 base at V and 4 bases at J, leaving 8 bases unmatched. The CDR3 totals 16 residues. Germline lookup yields CDR1 SEHNR and CDR2 FQNEAQ (reference sequence). CDR3 region: CASSLGGGRAKYEQYF. In DNA form, the CDR3 reads TGTGCCAGCAGCTTAGGAGGCGGGAGGGCCAAGTACGAGCAGTACTTC.

V and J are TRBV19 and TRBJ1-6; no clear D. In germline, CDR1 is LNHDA, CDR2 SQIVND (reference sequence). The CDR3 has 13 residues. V lost 5 bases and J lost 8, with 10 bases in between. CDR3 in DNA: TGTGCCAGTAGTGATACGGAGGATTCACCCCTCCACTTT. The encoded protein is CASSDTEDSPLHF.

The table lists this clone with a count of one. The genes are TRBV27 and TRBJ1-5; no firm D call. V was cut by 3 bases and J by 4 bases, with 7 bases left in between. The CDR3 contains 13 residues. CDR1 and CDR2 (germline): MNHEY, SMNVEV (reference sequence). The CDR3 coding sequence is TGTGCCAGCAGTTTTCAGTATAATCAGCCCCAGCATTTT. Translation gives CASSFQYNQPQHF.

This chain connects TRBV7-2 to TRBJ2-3, with 8 bases matching TRBD2. J lost 6 bases, V lost 4 bases, and 12 bases had no gene match. CDR1 is SGHTA, CDR2 FQGNSA, per germline. The CDR3 has 16 amino acids. The CDR3 DNA follows: TGTGCCAGCAGCTACGAATCTCCCGGGAGGGGGGATACGCAGTATTTT. Protein: CASSYESPGRGDTQYF.

This CDR3 reads CASSDPKPGLRRNQPQHF. The CDR3 DNA follows: TGTGCCAGCAGTGACCCTAAACCGGGACTTAGGAGAAATCAGCCCCAGCATTTT. This rearrangement joins TRBV6-4 to TRBJ1-5, with D possibly matching TRBD1 (5 bases). CDR3 length: 18 residues. Germline V gives CDR1 MRHNA, CDR2 SNTAGT. V was pared by 2 bases and J by 4 bases, with 21 bases between.